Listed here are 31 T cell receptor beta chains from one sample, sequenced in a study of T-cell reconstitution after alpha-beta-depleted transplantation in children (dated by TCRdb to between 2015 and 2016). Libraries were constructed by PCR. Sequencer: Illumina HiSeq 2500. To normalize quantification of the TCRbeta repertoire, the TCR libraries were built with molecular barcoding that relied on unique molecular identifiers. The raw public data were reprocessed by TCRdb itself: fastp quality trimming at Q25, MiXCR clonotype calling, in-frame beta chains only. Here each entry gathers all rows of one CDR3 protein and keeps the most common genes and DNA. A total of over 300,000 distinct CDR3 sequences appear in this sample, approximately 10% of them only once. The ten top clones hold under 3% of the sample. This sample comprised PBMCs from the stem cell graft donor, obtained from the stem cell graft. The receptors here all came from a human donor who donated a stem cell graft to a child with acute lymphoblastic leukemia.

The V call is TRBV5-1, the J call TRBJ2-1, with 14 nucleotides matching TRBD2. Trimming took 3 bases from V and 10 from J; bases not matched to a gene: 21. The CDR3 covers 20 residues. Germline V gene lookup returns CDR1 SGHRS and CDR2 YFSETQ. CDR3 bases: TGCGCCAGCAGCTCCTACCCACCGACTAGCGGGAGGGCCGAGGGGAGAGAGCAGTTCTTC. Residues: CASSSYPPTSGRAEGREQFF.

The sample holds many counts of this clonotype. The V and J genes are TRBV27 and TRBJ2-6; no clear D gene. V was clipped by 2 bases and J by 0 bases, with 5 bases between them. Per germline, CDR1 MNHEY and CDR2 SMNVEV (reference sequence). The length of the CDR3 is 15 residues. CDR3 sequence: CASSLGFSGANVLTF. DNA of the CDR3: TGTGCCAGCAGTTTAGGGTTCTCTGGGGCCAACGTCCTGACTTTC.

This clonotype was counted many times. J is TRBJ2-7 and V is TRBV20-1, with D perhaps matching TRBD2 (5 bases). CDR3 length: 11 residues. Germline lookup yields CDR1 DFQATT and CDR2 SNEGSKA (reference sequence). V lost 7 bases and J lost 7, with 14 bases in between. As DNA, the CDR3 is TGCAGTGGAGACGGGGTCCGGGAGCAGTACTTC. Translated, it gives CSGDGVREQYF.

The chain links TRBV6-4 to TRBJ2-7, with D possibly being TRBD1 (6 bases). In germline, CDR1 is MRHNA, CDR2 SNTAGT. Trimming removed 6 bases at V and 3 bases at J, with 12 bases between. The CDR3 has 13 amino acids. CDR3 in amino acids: CASRPDRYYEQYF. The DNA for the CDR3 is TGTGCCAGCAGGCCCGACAGGTACTACGAGCAGTACTTC.

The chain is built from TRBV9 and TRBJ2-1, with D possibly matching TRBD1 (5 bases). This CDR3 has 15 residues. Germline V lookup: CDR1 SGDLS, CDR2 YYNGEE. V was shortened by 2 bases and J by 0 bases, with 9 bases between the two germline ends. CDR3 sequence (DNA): TGTGCCAGCAGCGTCGGACAAGTCTCCTACAATGAGCAGTTCTTC. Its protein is CASSVGQVSYNEQFF.

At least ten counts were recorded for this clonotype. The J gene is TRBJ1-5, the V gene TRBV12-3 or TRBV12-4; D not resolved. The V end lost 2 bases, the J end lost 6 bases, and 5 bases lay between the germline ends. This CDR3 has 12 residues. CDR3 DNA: TGTGCCAGCAGTTTAAATACTCAGCCCCAGCATTTT. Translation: CASSLNTQPQHF.

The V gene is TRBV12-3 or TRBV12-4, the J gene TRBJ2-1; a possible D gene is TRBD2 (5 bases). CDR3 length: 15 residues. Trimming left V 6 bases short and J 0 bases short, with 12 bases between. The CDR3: CASRISASSYNEQFF. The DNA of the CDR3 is TGTGCCAGCAGGATTAGCGCGAGCTCCTACAATGAGCAGTTCTTC.

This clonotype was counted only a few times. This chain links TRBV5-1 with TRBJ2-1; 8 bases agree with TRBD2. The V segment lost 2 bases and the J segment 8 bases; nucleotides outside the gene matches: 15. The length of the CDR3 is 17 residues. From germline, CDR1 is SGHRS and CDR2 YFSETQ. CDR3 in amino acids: CASSFAWREASTDEQFF. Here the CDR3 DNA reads TGCGCCAGCAGCTTCGCTTGGCGGGAGGCGAGCACGGATGAGCAGTTCTTC. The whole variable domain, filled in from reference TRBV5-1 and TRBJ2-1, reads KAGVTQTPRYLIKTRGQQVTLSCSPISGHRSVSWYQQTPGQGLQFLFEYFSETQRNKGNFPGRFSGRQFSNSRSEMNVSTLELGDSALYLCASSFAWREASTDEQFFGPGTRLTVL.

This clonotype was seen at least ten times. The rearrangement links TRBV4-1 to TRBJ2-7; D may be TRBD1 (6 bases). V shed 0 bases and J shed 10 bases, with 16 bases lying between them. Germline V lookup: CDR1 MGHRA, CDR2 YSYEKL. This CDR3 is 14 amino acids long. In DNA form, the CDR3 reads TGCGCCAGCAGCCAAGAGGTATCAGGGGATGGTCAGTACTTC. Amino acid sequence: CASSQEVSGDGQYF.

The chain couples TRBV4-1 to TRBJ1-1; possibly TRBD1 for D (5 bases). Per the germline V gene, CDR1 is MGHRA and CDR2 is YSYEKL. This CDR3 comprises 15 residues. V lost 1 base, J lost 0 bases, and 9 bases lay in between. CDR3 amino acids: CASSQVEGMNTEAFF. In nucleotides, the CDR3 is TGCGCCAGCAGCCAAGTTGAGGGGATGAACACTGAAGCTTTCTTT.

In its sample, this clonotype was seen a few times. DNA for the CDR3: TGTGCCAGCACCCTCGGGACGAGCGGTTACAATGAGCAGTTCTTC. Its translation is CASTLGTSGYNEQFF. The genes are TRBV2 and TRBJ2-1, with D tentatively TRBD1 or TRBD2 (5 bases each). The CDR3 is 15 residues long. The V and J ends lost 7 bases and 4 bases respectively, with 17 bases between them. Germline V gene lookup returns CDR1 SNHLY and CDR2 FYNNEI. Supplemented by reference TRBV2 and TRBJ2-1, the full variable domain reads EPEVTQTPSHQVTQMGQEVILRCVPISNHLYFYWYRQILGQKVEFLVSFYNNEISEKSEIFDDQFSVERPDGSNFTLKIRSTKLEDSAMYFCASTLGTSGYNEQFFGPGTRLTVL.

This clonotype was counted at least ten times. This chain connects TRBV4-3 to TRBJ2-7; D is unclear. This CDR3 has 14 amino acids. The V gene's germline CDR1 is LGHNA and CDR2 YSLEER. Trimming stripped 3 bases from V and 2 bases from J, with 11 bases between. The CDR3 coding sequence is TGCGCCAGCAGCCAGGGCCGAGGAACCTACGAGCAGTACTTC. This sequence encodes CASSQGRGTYEQYF.

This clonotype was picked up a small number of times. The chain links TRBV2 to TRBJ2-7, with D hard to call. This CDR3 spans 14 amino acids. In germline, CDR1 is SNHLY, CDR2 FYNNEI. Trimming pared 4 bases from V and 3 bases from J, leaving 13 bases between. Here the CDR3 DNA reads TGTGCCAGCAGTGCCCTAATTGGTAACTACGAGCAGTACTTC. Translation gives CASSALIGNYEQYF. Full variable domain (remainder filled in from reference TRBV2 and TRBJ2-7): EPEVTQTPSHQVTQMGQEVILRCVPISNHLYFYWYRQILGQKVEFLVSFYNNEISEKSEIFDDQFSVERPDGSNFTLKIRSTKLEDSAMYFCASSALIGNYEQYFGPGTRLTVT.

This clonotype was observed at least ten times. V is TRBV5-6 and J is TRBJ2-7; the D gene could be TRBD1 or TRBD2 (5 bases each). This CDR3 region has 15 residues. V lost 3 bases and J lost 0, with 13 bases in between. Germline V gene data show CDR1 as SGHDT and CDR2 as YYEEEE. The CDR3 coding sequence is TGTGCCAGCAGCTCCGGGACGGCAAGCTCCTACGAGCAGTACTTC. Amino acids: CASSSGTASSYEQYF.

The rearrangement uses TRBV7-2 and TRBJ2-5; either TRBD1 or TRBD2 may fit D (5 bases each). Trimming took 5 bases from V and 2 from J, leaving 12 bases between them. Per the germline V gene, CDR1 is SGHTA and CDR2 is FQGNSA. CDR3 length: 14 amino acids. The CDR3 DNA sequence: TGTGCCAGCAGCGGGGTGGGACGGCAAGAGACCCAGTACTTC. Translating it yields CASSGVGRQETQYF.

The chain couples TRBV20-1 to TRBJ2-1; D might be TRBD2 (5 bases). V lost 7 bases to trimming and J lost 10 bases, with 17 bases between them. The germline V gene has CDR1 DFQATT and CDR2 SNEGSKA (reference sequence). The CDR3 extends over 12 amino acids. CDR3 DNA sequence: TGCAGTGGGAAAGAGGGCGGGTGGGAGCAGTTCTTC. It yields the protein CSGKEGGWEQFF.

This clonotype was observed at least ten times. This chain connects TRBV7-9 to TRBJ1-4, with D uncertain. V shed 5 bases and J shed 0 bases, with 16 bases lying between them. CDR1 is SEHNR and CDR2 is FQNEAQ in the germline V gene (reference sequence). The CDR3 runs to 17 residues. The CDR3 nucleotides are TGTGCCAGCAGCCCCGCCCTGGCTTGGGCAACTAATGAAAAACTGTTTTTT. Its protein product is CASSPALAWATNEKLFF.

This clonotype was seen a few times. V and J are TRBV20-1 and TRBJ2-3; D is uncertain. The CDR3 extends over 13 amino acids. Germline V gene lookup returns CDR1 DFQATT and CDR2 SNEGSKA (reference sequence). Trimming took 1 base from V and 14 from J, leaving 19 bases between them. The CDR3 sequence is CSARGGSHRYGYF. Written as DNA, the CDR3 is TGCAGTGCTAGAGGGGGTAGCCACAGATACGGGTATTTT.

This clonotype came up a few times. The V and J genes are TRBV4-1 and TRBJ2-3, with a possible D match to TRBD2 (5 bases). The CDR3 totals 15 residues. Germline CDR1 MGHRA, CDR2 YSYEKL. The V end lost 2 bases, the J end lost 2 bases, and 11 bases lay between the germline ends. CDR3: CASSQSTGYTDTQYF. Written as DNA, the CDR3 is TGCGCCAGCAGCCAATCAACGGGATACACAGATACGCAGTATTTT.

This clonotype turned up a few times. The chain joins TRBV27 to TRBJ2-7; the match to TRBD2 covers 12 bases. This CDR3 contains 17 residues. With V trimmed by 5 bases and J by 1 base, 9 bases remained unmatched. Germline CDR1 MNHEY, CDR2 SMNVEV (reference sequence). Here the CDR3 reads CASSPGTSGLLSYEQYF. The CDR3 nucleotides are TGTGCCAGCAGTCCCGGGACTAGCGGGCTCCTTTCCTACGAGCAGTACTTC.

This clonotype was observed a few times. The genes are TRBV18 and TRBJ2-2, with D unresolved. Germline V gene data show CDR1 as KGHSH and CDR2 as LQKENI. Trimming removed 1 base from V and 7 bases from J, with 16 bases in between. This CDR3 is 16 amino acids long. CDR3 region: CASSPQAPNLDGELFF. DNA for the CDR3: TGTGCCAGCTCACCACAAGCCCCAAACTTGGACGGGGAGCTGTTTTTT. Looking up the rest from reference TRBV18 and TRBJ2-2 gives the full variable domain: NAGVMQNPRHLVRRRGQEARLRCSPMKGHSHVYWYRQLPEEGLKFMVYLQKENIIDESGMPKERFSAEFPKEGPSILRIQQVVRGDSAAYFCASSPQAPNLDGELFFGEGSRLTVL.

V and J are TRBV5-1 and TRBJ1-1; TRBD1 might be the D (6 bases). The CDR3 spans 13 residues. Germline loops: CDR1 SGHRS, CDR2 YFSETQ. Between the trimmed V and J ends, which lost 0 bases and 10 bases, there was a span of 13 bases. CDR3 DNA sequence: TGCGCCAGCAGCTTGGACCCGAAGGGGGGAGCTTTCTTT. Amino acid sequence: CASSLDPKGGAFF. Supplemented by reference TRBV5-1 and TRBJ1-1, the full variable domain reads KAGVTQTPRYLIKTRGQQVTLSCSPISGHRSVSWYQQTPGQGLQFLFEYFSETQRNKGNFPGRFSGRQFSNSRSEMNVSTLELGDSALYLCASSLDPKGGAFFGQGTRLTVV.

DNA of the CDR3: TGTGCCAGCAGCCCAGGGGGGGGGGCAGGGGCGCAGTATTTT. Its translation: CASSPGGGAGAQYF. The rearrangement links TRBV7-8 to TRBJ2-3; D possibly matches TRBD1 or TRBD2 (7 bases each). V was trimmed by 5 bases and J by 10 bases, leaving 19 bases between them. CDR1 and CDR2 (germline): SGHVS, FQNEAQ. This CDR3 is 14 amino acids long.

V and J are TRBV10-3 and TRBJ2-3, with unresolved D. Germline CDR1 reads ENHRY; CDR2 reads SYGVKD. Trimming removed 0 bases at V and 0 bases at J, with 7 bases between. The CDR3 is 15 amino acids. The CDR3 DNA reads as TGTGCCATCAGTGAGTCGGCTGCTAGCACAGATACGCAGTATTTT. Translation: CAISESAASTDTQYF.

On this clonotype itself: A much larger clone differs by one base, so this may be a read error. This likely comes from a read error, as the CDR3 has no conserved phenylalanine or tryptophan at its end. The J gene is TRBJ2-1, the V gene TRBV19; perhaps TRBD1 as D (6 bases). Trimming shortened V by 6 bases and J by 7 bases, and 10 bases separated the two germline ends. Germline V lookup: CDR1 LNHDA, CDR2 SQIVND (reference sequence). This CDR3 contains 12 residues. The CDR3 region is CASSRTENEQFL. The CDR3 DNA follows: TGTGCCAGTAGCCGGACAGAAAATGAGCAGTTCTTG.

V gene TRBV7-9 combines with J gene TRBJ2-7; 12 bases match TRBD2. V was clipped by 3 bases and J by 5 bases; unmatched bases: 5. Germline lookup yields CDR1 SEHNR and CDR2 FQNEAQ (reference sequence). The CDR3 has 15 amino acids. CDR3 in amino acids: CASSFRLAGDHEQYF. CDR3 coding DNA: TGTGCCAGCAGCTTCCGACTAGCGGGAGATCACGAGCAGTACTTC.

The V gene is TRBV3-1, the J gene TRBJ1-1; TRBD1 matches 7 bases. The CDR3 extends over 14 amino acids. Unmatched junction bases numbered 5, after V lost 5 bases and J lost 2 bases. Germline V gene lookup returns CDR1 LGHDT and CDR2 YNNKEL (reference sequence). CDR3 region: CASSSRDSNTEAFF. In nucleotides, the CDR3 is TGTGCCAGCAGCTCTAGGGACAGCAACACTGAAGCTTTCTTT.

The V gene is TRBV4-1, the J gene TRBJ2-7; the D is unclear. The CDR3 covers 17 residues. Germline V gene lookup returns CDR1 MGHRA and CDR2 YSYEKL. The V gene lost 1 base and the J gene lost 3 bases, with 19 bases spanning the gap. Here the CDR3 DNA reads TGCGCCAGCAGCCAAGGGTCTCCCGACCTAAGGTACTACGAGCAGTACTTC. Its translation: CASSQGSPDLRYYEQYF.

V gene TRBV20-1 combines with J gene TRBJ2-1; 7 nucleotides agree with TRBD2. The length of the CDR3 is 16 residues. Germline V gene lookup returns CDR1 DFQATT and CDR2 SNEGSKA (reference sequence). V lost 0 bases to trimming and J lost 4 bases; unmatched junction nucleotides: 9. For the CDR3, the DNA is TGCAGTGCTAGAGAGACTAGCCGATATATATACAATGAGCAGTTCTTC. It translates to CSARETSRYIYNEQFF.

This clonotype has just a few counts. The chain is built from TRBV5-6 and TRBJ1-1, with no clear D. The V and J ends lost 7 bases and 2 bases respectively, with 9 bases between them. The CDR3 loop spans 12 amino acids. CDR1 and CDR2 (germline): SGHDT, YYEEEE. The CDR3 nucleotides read TGTGCCAGCTTCAGGAGAAACACTGAAGCTTTCTTT. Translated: CASFRRNTEAFF.

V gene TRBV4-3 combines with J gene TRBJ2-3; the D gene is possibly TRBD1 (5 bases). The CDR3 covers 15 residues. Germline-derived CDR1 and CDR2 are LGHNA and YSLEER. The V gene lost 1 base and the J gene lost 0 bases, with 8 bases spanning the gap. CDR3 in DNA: TGCGCCAGCAGCCAAGGACAGCCTAGCACAGATACGCAGTATTTT. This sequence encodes CASSQGQPSTDTQYF.